Listed below are T cell receptor beta chains from one sample, sequenced in a study of blood T cells in healthy people across ages. A single record per CDR3 protein comes from TCRdb applying MiXCR to the 5' RACE reads. The sample yields hundreds of thousands of distinct CDR3 sequences, 40% to 60% seen once. Input material: blood. The origin of the receptors is a man in his thirties or forties in good health. Each CDR3 is given with its conserved first and last residue. D genes are given only for firm matches. Only some rows state a clone size, as once, few, many or a class for expanded clones.

V: TRBV6-2/TRBV6-3
size: few
D: TRBD2
length: 15
J: TRBJ2-2
DNA: TGTGCCAGCAGCTCCCTAGCGGTGAACACCGGGGAGCTGTTTTTT
CDR3: CASSSLAVNTGELFF

V: TRBV6-5
size: few
D: NA
length: 14
J: TRBJ2-3
DNA: TGTGCCAGCACTCGGGGGGCCTTCACAGATACGCAGTATTTT
CDR3: CASTRGAFTDTQYF

V: TRBV3-1
size: NA
D: NA
length: 12
J: TRBJ2-7
DNA: TGTGCCAGCAGCCGGACCCGCTACGAGCAGTACTTC
CDR3: CASSRTRYEQYF

V: TRBV2
size: many
D: TRBD2
length: 19
J: TRBJ2-1
DNA: TGTGCCAGCAGTGCGGGACTAGCGGGGGCCTTTAGCTCCTACAATGAGCAGTTCTTC
CDR3: CASSAGLAGAFSSYNEQFF

V: TRBV5-6
size: NA
D: TRBD1
length: 14
J: TRBJ1-2
DNA: TGTGCCAGCAACAGACAGGGAGTAAACTATGGCTACACCTTC
CDR3: CASNRQGVNYGYTF

V: TRBV12-3/TRBV12-4
size: NA
D: TRBD2
length: 17
J: TRBJ2-3
DNA: TGTGCCAGCAGTTTTTCTAGCGGGGGGCGAAGCACAGATACGCAGTATTTT
CDR3: CASSFSSGGRSTDTQYF

V: TRBV7-2
size: NA
D: TRBD2
length: 16
J: TRBJ2-3
DNA: TGTGCCAGCAGCACACAGACTAGCGGGGGTACAGATACGCAGTATTTT
CDR3: CASSTQTSGGTDTQYF

V: TRBV15
size: NA
D: TRBD1
length: 15
J: TRBJ2-2
DNA: TGTGCCACCAGCAGAGCGACAGGGAGCCCCGGGGAGCTGTTTTTT
CDR3: CATSRATGSPGELFF

V: TRBV28
size: few
D: NA
length: 15
J: TRBJ2-6
DNA: TGTGCCAGCAGTTTAGGGGGGCCCGGGGCCAACGTCCTGACTTTC
CDR3: CASSLGGPGANVLTF

V: TRBV3-1
size: many
D: TRBD2
length: 17
J: TRBJ2-1
DNA: TGTGCCAGCAGCCTAGGACTAGCGGGGTCCTCTTACAATGAGCAGTTCTTC
CDR3: CASSLGLAGSSYNEQFF

V: TRBV28
size: NA
D: TRBD1
length: 15
J: TRBJ2-2
DNA: TGTGCCAGCAGTTTACCAGGGGGCGCGGTCGGGGAGCTGTTTTTT
CDR3: CASSLPGGAVGELFF

V: TRBV28
size: NA
D: NA
length: 16
J: TRBJ2-5
DNA: TGTGCCGGCAGTTCAATAGCTCCGGGACAACAAGAGACCCAGTACTTC
CDR3: CAGSSIAPGQQETQYF

V: TRBV4-1
size: few
D: NA
length: 15
J: TRBJ1-2
DNA: TGCGCCAGCAGCCAGGGCGGGAGCCTCAACTATGGCTACACCTTC
CDR3: CASSQGGSLNYGYTF

V: TRBV11-2
size: NA
D: NA
length: 11
J: TRBJ1-1
DNA: TGTGCCAGCAGCTCCGGGCCTGAAGCTTTCTTT
CDR3: CASSSGPEAFF

V: TRBV27
size: many
D: NA
length: 13
J: TRBJ2-7
DNA: TGTGCCAGCAGTTTATCCTACTCCTACGAGCAGTACTTC
CDR3: CASSLSYSYEQYF

V: TRBV29-1
size: NA
D: TRBD1
length: 14
J: TRBJ2-7
DNA: TGCAGCGTGGGCGGGACAGGGTTATGGAACGAGCAGTACTTC
CDR3: CSVGGTGLWNEQYF

V: TRBV24-1
size: NA
D: TRBD1
length: 15
J: TRBJ2-3
DNA: TGTGCCACCAGTGGGTCAGGGGGCGCATCCGATACGCAGTATTTT
CDR3: CATSGSGGASDTQYF

V: TRBV7-9
size: NA
D: TRBD1
length: 15
J: TRBJ1-2
DNA: TGTGCCAGCTCGTCGGACAGGGCCCTTTCCTATGGCTACACCTTC
CDR3: CASSSDRALSYGYTF

V: TRBV6-5
size: few
D: NA
length: 17
J: TRBJ2-1
DNA: TGTGCCAGCAGTTACTTACTCGCACCTTATGGGGGTAATGAGCAGTTCTTC
CDR3: CASSYLLAPYGGNEQFF

V: TRBV29-1
size: NA
D: NA
length: 14
J: TRBJ1-5
DNA: TGCAGCGTTGAAGAAGCAGGGGTTGGCCAGCCCCAGCATTTT
CDR3: CSVEEAGVGQPQHF

V: TRBV6-6
size: NA
D: NA
length: 13
J: TRBJ2-5
DNA: TGTGCCAGCGTGGGTGGCGGACAAGAGACCCAGTACTTC
CDR3: CASVGGGQETQYF

V: TRBV12-3/TRBV12-4
size: NA
D: TRBD1
length: 16
J: TRBJ2-7
DNA: TGTGCCAGCAGCTTGGGGACAGGGGCGTCTTTGTACGAGCAGTACTTC
CDR3: CASSLGTGASLYEQYF

V: TRBV6-1
size: few
D: NA
length: 16
J: TRBJ2-6
DNA: TGTGCCAGCAGTGGCCCGTCAGTATCTGGGGCCAACGTCCTGACTTTC
CDR3: CASSGPSVSGANVLTF

V: TRBV4-1
size: few
D: NA
length: 16
J: TRBJ2-1
DNA: TGCGCCAGCAGCCAAGGGTTGGGGAACCCCTACAATGAGCAGTTCTTC
CDR3: CASSQGLGNPYNEQFF

V: TRBV3-1
size: NA
D: TRBD2
length: 16
J: TRBJ2-2
DNA: TGTGCCAGCAGCCAACTAGCGGGGGCGAACACCGGGGAGCTGTTTTTT
CDR3: CASSQLAGANTGELFF